This T cell receptor beta chain emerged from a study of T cells in women clearing cervical HPV infection. Background on the study: Controls were women whose single incident HPV16 infection cleared within 12 months without precancer or cancer.

By frequency, this clone is medium-sized. Sequencing ends 3 residues short of the CDR3 end; the germline J gene provides the rest. Clones were read by immunoSEQ multiplex PCR, and TCRdb kept only the in-frame ones, dropping some. The sample has about 27,000 clones. Germline V CDR1 and CDR2: KGHSH, LQKENI. V was shortened by 3 bases and J by 0 bases, with 16 bases between the two germline ends. The CDR3 is 17 residues long. Sequencing was performed on blood buffy coat. This chain links TRBV18 with TRBJ2-3, with D perhaps given as TRBD1 or TRBD2 (5 bases each). This TCR was recovered from a woman between 18 and 70 years old with a cervical HPV16 infection that either progressed to CIN3+ or cleared (not recorded which). CDR3 sequence reads: CASSPREGLRSTDTQYF. CDR3 bases read: TGTGCCAGCTCACCCCGTGAGGGGTTAAGAAGCACAGATACG.